The 9 T cell receptor beta chains reported below all come from one sample, sequenced in a study of blood T cell repertoires in COVID-19. Generated by immunoSEQ multiplex PCR, the TCRdb table keeps only in-frame clones and is missing some. The table lists tens of thousands of clones, about 80% of them singletons. The sequenced material came from peripheral blood. These receptors were obtained from an elderly woman with acute or convalescent COVID-19.

The rearrangement joins TRBV7-3 to TRBJ2-2, with 7 bases that match TRBD2. Germline CDR1 reads SGHTA; CDR2 reads FQGTGA. There are 16 residues in the CDR3. V was pared by 5 bases and J by 4 bases, with 10 bases of the junction left unmatched. The chain's CDR3 is CASSRTGLVGTGELFF. DNA of the CDR3: TGTGCCAGCAGCCGTACCGGACTAGTCGGCACCGGGGAGCTGTTTTTT.

This chain connects TRBV7-2 to TRBJ2-1; 10 nucleotides match TRBD2. Trimming cost V 1 base and J 7 bases; bases outside gene matches: 4. The CDR3 is 15 residues long. From germline, CDR1 is SGHTA and CDR2 FQGNSA. CDR3 coding DNA: TGTGCCAGCAGCTTAGTAGCGGGAGGAGTAAATGAGCAGTTCTTC. Its translation is CASSLVAGGVNEQFF.

The V and J genes are TRBV3-1 (or the pseudogene TRBV3-2) and TRBJ2-2, with D unresolved. CDR3 size: 14 residues. V was trimmed by 0 bases and J by 7 bases, leaving 9 bases between them. Per the germline V gene, CDR1 is LGHDT and CDR2 is YNNKEL (reference sequence). CDR3 residues: CASSQDPTSGELFF. DNA of the CDR3: TGTGCCAGCAGCCAAGATCCCACAAGCGGGGAGCTGTTTTTT.

The J gene is TRBJ1-2, the V gene TRBV12-3 or TRBV12-4; 7 bases map to TRBD1. V was pared by 5 bases and J by 14 bases, with 8 bases of the junction left unmatched. The CDR3 has 11 amino acids. Here the CDR3 reads CASSHRGTETF. CDR3 DNA sequence: TGTGCCAGCAGTCACAGGGGAACGGAGACCTTC.

This chain joins TRBV5-1 and TRBJ2-1; D perhaps matches TRBD2 (5 bases). This CDR3 is built from 12 residues. The germline V gene has CDR1 SGHRS and CDR2 YFSETQ. The ends were cut back, 8 bases at V and 5 bases at J, with 11 bases in the middle. The CDR3: CASRTQNNEQFF. CDR3 DNA: TGCGCCAGTAGGACTCAGAACAATGAGCAGTTCTTC. Complete variable domain (other parts from reference TRBV5-1 and TRBJ2-1): KAGVTQTPRYLIKTRGQQVTLSCSPISGHRSVSWYQQTPGQGLQFLFEYFSETQRNKGNFPGRFSGRQFSNSRSEMNVSTLELGDSALYLCASRTQNNEQFFGPGTRLTVL.

This clone was seen just once. The J gene is TRBJ2-7, the V gene TRBV28; 10 nucleotides line up with TRBD2. V lost 1 base and J lost 6; bases outside the gene matches: 0. Germline CDR1 reads MDHEN; CDR2 reads SYDVKM. The CDR3 consists of 13 residues. In nucleotides, the CDR3 is TGTGCCAGCAGTTTATTAGCGGGAGGCGAGCAGTACTTC. It specifies CASSLLAGGEQYF.

This clone was observed a single time. CDR3 region: CASSAGTARYNEQFF. For the CDR3, the DNA is TGTGCCAGCAGCGCCGGGACAGCACGATACAATGAGCAGTTCTTC. V is TRBV7-2 and J is TRBJ2-1; the match to TRBD1 covers 7 bases. Per germline, CDR1 SGHTA and CDR2 FQGNSA. The CDR3 consists of 15 residues. The V segment lost 5 bases and the J segment 4 bases; nucleotides outside the gene matches: 8.

The chain carries TRBV28 and TRBJ2-1; TRBD2 matches 14 bases. The CDR3 length is 16 residues. Germline V gene lookup returns CDR1 MDHEN and CDR2 SYDVKM. Unmatched junction bases numbered 9, after V lost 6 bases and J lost 8 bases. The CDR3 DNA reads as TGTGCCAGCAGCCTGACTAGCGGGAGGGCCAGGTATGAGCAGTTCTTC. It is translated as CASSLTSGRARYEQFF.

The J gene is TRBJ2-1, the V gene TRBV5-4; D remains ambiguous. The CDR3 extends over 12 amino acids. Between the trimmed V and J ends, which lost 4 bases and 4 bases, there was a span of 6 bases. CDR1 SGHNT and CDR2 YYREEE come from the germline V gene (reference sequence). The CDR3 region is CASSQQYNEQFF. The DNA of the CDR3 is TGTGCCAGCAGCCAACAGTACAATGAGCAGTTCTTC.